These 25 T cell receptor beta chains were sequenced from one sample in a study of cytomegalovirus exposure and HLA in healthy donors (dated by TCRdb to about 2017). Libraries came from the immunoSEQ multiplex PCR assay. A mixture of 60 forward primers for TCR Vbeta segments and 13 reverse primers for TCR Jbeta segments was used in the multiplex PCR. TCRdb retrieved this table from immuneACCESS and kept in-frame rearrangements only. Not all clones are present; in checked studies, unresolved V genes account for under half, and no reason is known for the remainder. This sample is represented by 100,000 to 150,000 clones; approximately 77% of them were singletons. The ten largest clones represent 0.75% to 0.95% of the sample. The material sequenced was PBMCs. These receptors were taken from a woman in her sixties or seventies in good health and CMV-seronegative.

This rearrangement joins TRBV5-5 to TRBJ2-7; 7 bases agree with TRBD1. After removal of 0 bases from V and 0 bases from J, the junction contained 6 bases not matched to a gene. The CDR3 extends over 16 amino acids. The germline gives CDR1 SGHKS, CDR2 YYEKEE (reference sequence). The CDR3: CASSLVGGQASYEQYF. The CDR3 nucleotides are TGTGCCAGCAGCTTGGTCGGTGGACAGGCCTCCTACGAGCAGTACTTC.

J is TRBJ2-1 and V is TRBV19, with D maybe TRBD2 (6 bases). Deletions cut 7 bases from V and 7 bases from J, with 20 bases between. The CDR3 consists of 15 residues. The V gene's germline CDR1 is LNHDA and CDR2 SQIVND (reference sequence). In DNA, the CDR3 is TGTGCCAGTACCCAACCGGGACTGACGCAGAATGAGCAGTTCTTC. Its protein is CASTQPGLTQNEQFF.

V and J are TRBV7-3 and TRBJ1-5, with 8 bases that match TRBD1. The CDR3 totals 18 residues. Germline V gene lookup returns CDR1 SGHTA and CDR2 FQGTGA. V gave up 5 bases and J gave up 0 bases; unmatched junction bases: 12. This chain's CDR3 is CASSLRGTGEVSNQPQHF. In nucleotides, the CDR3 is TGTGCCAGCAGCCTCCGGGGGACAGGAGAAGTTAGCAATCAGCCCCAGCATTTT. The entire variable domain, with the rest obtained from reference TRBV7-3 and TRBJ1-5, is as follows: GAGVSQTPSNKVTEKGKYVELRCDPISGHTALYWYRQSLGQGPEFLIYFQGTGAADDSGLPNDRFFAVRPEGSVSTLKIQRTERGDSAVYLCASSLRGTGEVSNQPQHFGDGTRLSIL.

This chain joins TRBV10-2 and TRBJ2-6, with a tentative D call TRBD1 (5 bases). The CDR3 loop spans 16 amino acids. The V and J ends lost 8 bases and 2 bases respectively, with 16 bases between them. Germline V gene lookup returns CDR1 WSHSY and CDR2 SAAADI. The CDR3 here is CASLDNGSPGANVLTF. CDR3 DNA sequence: TGCGCCAGCTTGGACAACGGTTCCCCTGGGGCCAACGTCCTGACTTTC.

The chain uses TRBV7-9 and TRBJ2-3, with TRBD1 matching 7 bases. The CDR3 contains 15 residues. Looked up from germline, CDR1 is SEHNR and CDR2 is FQNEAQ (reference sequence). Trimming removed 3 bases from V and 0 bases from J; junction bases left unmatched: 3. CDR3 loop: CASSLGQSSTDTQYF. For the CDR3, the DNA is TGTGCCAGCAGCTTGGGACAGTCTAGCACAGATACGCAGTATTTT.

The V call is TRBV28, the J call TRBJ1-4, with 7 positions matching TRBD1. The junction had 5 bases not matched to a gene; V was cut back by 4 bases and J by 3 bases. The CDR3 consists of 15 residues. Germline CDR1 and CDR2: MDHEN and SYDVKM. The CDR3 is CASSYTGAPNEKLFF. The CDR3 DNA reads TGTGCCAGCAGTTATACAGGGGCCCCTAATGAAAAACTGTTTTTT.

The chain combines TRBV7-3 with TRBJ2-1; tentative D call: TRBD1 (6 bases). There are 14 residues in the CDR3. Between the trimmed V and J ends, which lost 5 bases and 6 bases, there was a span of 14 bases. Germline CDR1 SGHTA, CDR2 FQGTGA. CDR3 sequence reads: CASSLDRTPNEQFF. DNA of the CDR3: TGTGCCAGCAGCCTCGACAGGACCCCCAATGAGCAGTTCTTC.

This clone has just a few counts. The J gene is TRBJ2-5, the V gene TRBV10-3; the match to TRBD1 covers 7 bases. Losses at the gene ends were 10 bases for V and 2 bases for J; bases not matched to a gene: 13. The germline CDR1 and CDR2 sequences are ENHRY and SYGVKD. The length of the CDR3 is 15 residues. CDR3 sequence reads: CATTDMGQPQETQYF. The CDR3 nucleotides read TGTGCCACCACTGACATGGGACAGCCACAAGAGACCCAGTACTTC.

V usage is TRBV10-3 and J usage is TRBJ2-1, with 7 bases lining up with TRBD1. The CDR3 loop spans 14 amino acids. The trim removed 0 bases at V and 6 bases at J, leaving 2 bases unmatched. Per the germline V gene, CDR1 is ENHRY and CDR2 is SYGVKD. CDR3 amino acids: CAISESTGVNEQFF. CDR3 bases: TGTGCCATCAGTGAGTCTACAGGGGTCAATGAGCAGTTCTTC.

This clone was counted once. The chain recombines TRBV28 with TRBJ2-1, with 10 bases lining up with TRBD2. In germline, CDR1 is MDHEN, CDR2 SYDVKM. There are 15 residues in the CDR3. V was pared by 5 bases and J by 6 bases, with 7 bases of the junction left unmatched. The CDR3 nucleotides read TGTGCCAGCAGTACCGCGGCTAGCGGGAGCAATGAGCAGTTCTTC. Translated: CASSTAASGSNEQFF.

This clone was found once. Without the conserved terminal phenylalanine or tryptophan, this CDR3 likely stems from a read error. V gene TRBV27 combines with J gene TRBJ1-5; 7 nucleotides align to TRBD1. Germline CDR1 MNHEY, CDR2 SMNVEV (reference sequence). The CDR3 length is 14 residues. Trimming at V came to 4 bases and at J to 4 bases, leaving 4 bases not matched to a gene. CDR3 DNA: TGTGCCAGCAGTTCTCCAGGGGGGAATCAGCCCCAGCATCTT. This encodes CASSSPGGNQPQHL.

V is TRBV9 and J is TRBJ2-2; the match to TRBD2 covers 9 bases. CDR1 SGDLS and CDR2 YYNGEE come from the germline V gene. The CDR3 loop spans 15 amino acids. Trimming took 4 bases from V and 6 from J; bases not matched to a gene: 7. CDR3 sequence: CASSRSGGPSGELFF. The DNA of the CDR3 is TGTGCCAGCAGCCGAAGCGGGGGGCCGTCCGGGGAGCTGTTTTTT.

V and J are TRBV29-1 and TRBJ1-2; 8 bases fit TRBD1. Per germline, CDR1 SQVTM and CDR2 ANQGSEA. CDR3 length: 13 amino acids. The V segment lost 4 bases and the J segment 6 bases; nucleotides outside the gene matches: 7. CDR3 sequence reads: CSVVVRGPNGYTF. In nucleotides, the CDR3 is TGCAGCGTTGTCGTCAGGGGGCCTAATGGCTACACCTTC.

V and J are TRBV11-1 and TRBJ2-7, with D possibly matching TRBD1 (5 bases). V dropped 0 bases and J dropped 5 bases, with 11 bases sitting between them. This CDR3 has 14 amino acids. Looked up from germline, CDR1 is SGHAT and CDR2 is FQDESV (reference sequence). The CDR3 loop reads CASSLAGEGNEQYF. The CDR3 coding sequence is TGTGCCAGCAGCTTAGCAGGGGAAGGAAACGAGCAGTACTTC.

This chain links TRBV28 with TRBJ1-2; 8 bases agree with TRBD1. Unmatched junction bases numbered 15, after V lost 5 bases and J lost 7 bases. Germline V lookup: CDR1 MDHEN, CDR2 SYDVKM. The CDR3 length is 16 residues. The CDR3 DNA reads as TGTGCCAGCAGTCCGCATGATCCAGGGGGCGCGGGTGGCTACACCTTC. Translation: CASSPHDPGGAGGYTF.

Concerning this clone: Other DNA sequences from this sample encode an identical CDR3 as well. The chain joins TRBV28 to TRBJ2-7; D might be TRBD1 (5 bases). V was trimmed by 3 bases and J by 4 bases, leaving 7 bases between them. There are 12 residues in the CDR3. Germline CDR1 is MDHEN and CDR2 is SYDVKM. CDR3 nucleotides: TGTGCCAGCAGTTTGGGGCAATACGAGCAGTACTTC. As protein: CASSLGQYEQYF.

The chain has TRBV5-1 and TRBJ2-5, with 8 bases that match TRBD1. TRBJ2-7 explains the end of the DNA better; the J call may be wrong. CDR3 length equals 15 residues. The germline CDR1 and CDR2 sequences are SGHRS and YFSETQ. CDR3 protein: CASSLAGTGSYEQYF. CDR3 coding DNA: TGCGCCAGCAGCTTGGCTGGGACAGGATCCTACGAGCAGTACTTC.

The chain is built from TRBV7-7 and TRBJ2-1; the match to TRBD2 covers 11 bases. Germline values: CDR1 SSHAT, CDR2 FNYEAQ (reference sequence). This CDR3 comprises 17 residues. The trim removed 1 base at V and 6 bases at J, leaving 8 bases unmatched. The CDR3 spells CASSLGLTSGRPNEQFF. The DNA of the CDR3 is TGTGCCAGCAGCTTAGGCCTCACTAGCGGGAGACCCAATGAGCAGTTCTTC.

This rearrangement joins TRBV30 to TRBJ1-6; no clear D gene. Germline V CDR1 and CDR2: GTSNPN, SVGIG (reference sequence). The CDR3 covers 14 residues. V was shortened by 5 bases and J by 7 bases, with 15 bases between the two germline ends. CDR3 in DNA: TGTGCCTGGGGGGTCCGGGGTCCCAATTCACCCCTCCACTTT. Translated, it gives CAWGVRGPNSPLHF.

This chain uses TRBV28 with TRBJ2-3; no firm D call. V shed 5 bases and J shed 2 bases, with 20 bases lying between them. The CDR3 covers 17 residues. The germline CDR1 and CDR2 sequences are MDHEN and SYDVKM. The CDR3 here is CASSRTYKVQNTDTQYF. The CDR3 coding sequence is TGTGCCAGCAGTCGCACCTATAAGGTACAGAACACAGATACGCAGTATTTT.

The chain combines TRBV19 with TRBJ1-3; D is ambiguous. The CDR3 consists of 16 residues. Germline V gene data show CDR1 as LNHDA and CDR2 as SQIVND (reference sequence). The ends were cut back, 5 bases at V and 0 bases at J, with 14 bases in the middle. The CDR3 DNA reads TGTGCCAGTAGTTCTCCGGGTCTCAGCTCTGGAAACACCATATATTTT. As protein: CASSSPGLSSGNTIYF.

The chain uses TRBV5-1 and TRBJ1-1; 10 bases align to TRBD1. The CDR3 is 15 amino acids. The germline V gene encodes CDR1 SGHRS and CDR2 YFSETQ. The ends lost 4 bases at V and 1 base at J; junction bases unmatched: 4. In nucleotides, the CDR3 is TGCGCCAGCAGCACAAGGACAGGGGGGAACACTGAAGCTTTCTTT. Protein: CASSTRTGGNTEAFF. Combining the CDR3 with reference TRBV5-1 and TRBJ1-1 gives the whole variable domain KAGVTQTPRYLIKTRGQQVTLSCSPISGHRSVSWYQQTPGQGLQFLFEYFSETQRNKGNFPGRFSGRQFSNSRSEMNVSTLELGDSALYLCASSTRTGGNTEAFFGQGTRLTVV.

Turning to this clone: One end of the junction fails to match germline, which may point to a read error. The chain carries TRBV28 and TRBJ1-4; D possibly corresponds to TRBD1 (6 bases). The V gene's germline CDR1 is MDHEN and CDR2 SYDVKM. This CDR3 spans 14 amino acids. The CDR3 DNA is TGTGCCAGCGCTTACGGGTTTTTGGGGGCCGAAGTAATTTTT. This encodes CASAYGFLGAEVIF.

The chain joins TRBV5-1 to TRBJ2-4; perhaps TRBD2 as D (6 bases). This CDR3 spans 13 amino acids. Germline CDR1 and CDR2: SGHRS and YFSETQ. V was trimmed by 4 bases and J by 8 bases, leaving 13 bases between them. The CDR3 is CASSPGDRDIQYF. The CDR3 nucleotides read TGCGCCAGCAGCCCGGGGGATCGGGACATTCAGTACTTC.

The J gene is TRBJ2-2, the V gene TRBV7-2; possible D gene TRBD2, 6 bases. Between the trimmed V and J ends, which lost 5 bases and 6 bases, there was a span of 19 bases. The CDR3 is 16 residues long. Germline values: CDR1 SGHTA, CDR2 FQGNSA. DNA for the CDR3: TGTGCCAGCAGCCCCGGGGGTAGCGGCACCGCCGGGGAGCTGTTTTTT. Its translation is CASSPGGSGTAGELFF. Full variable domain (remainder filled in from reference TRBV7-2 and TRBJ2-2): GAGVSQSPSNKVTEKGKDVELRCDPISGHTALYWYRQSLGQGLEFLIYFQGNSAPDKSGLPSDRFSAERTGGSVSTLTIQRTQQEDSAVYLCASSPGGSGTAGELFFGEGSRLTVL.